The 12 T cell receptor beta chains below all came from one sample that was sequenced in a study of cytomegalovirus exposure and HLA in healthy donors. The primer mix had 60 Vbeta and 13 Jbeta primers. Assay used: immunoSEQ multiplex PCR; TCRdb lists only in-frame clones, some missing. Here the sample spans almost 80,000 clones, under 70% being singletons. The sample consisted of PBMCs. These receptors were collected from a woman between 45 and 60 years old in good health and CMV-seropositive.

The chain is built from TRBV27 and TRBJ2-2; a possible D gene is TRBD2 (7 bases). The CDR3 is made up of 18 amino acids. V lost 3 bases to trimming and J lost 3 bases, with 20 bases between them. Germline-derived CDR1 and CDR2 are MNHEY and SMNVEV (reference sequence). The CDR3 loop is CASSLSGGHYGDTGELFF. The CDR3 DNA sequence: TGTGCCAGCAGTTTGTCGGGGGGACACTACGGGGACACCGGGGAGCTGTTTTTT.

The CDR3 region is CAISGGPEQYF. DNA of the CDR3: TGTGCCATATCAGGGGGTCCCGAGCAGTACTTC. The gene calls are TRBV10-3 and TRBJ2-7; 7 bases map to TRBD1. The CDR3 is 11 residues long. Germline-derived CDR1 and CDR2 are ENHRY and SYGVKD. V shed 9 bases, J shed 6 bases, and the junction held 5 bases outside the gene matches.

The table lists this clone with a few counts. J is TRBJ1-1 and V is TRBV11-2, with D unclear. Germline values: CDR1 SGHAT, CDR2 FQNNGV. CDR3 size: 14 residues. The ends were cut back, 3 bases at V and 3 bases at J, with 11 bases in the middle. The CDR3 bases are TGTGCCAGCAGCTTCGACCTAGGCTACACTGAAGCTTTCTTT. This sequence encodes CASSFDLGYTEAFF.

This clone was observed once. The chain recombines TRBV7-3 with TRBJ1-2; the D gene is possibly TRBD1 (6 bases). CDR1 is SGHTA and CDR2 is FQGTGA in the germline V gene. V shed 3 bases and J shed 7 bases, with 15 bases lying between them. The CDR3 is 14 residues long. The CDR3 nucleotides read TGTGCCAGCAGCTTGGGGTATGGGGGCGGTGGCTACACCTTC. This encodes CASSLGYGGGGYTF.

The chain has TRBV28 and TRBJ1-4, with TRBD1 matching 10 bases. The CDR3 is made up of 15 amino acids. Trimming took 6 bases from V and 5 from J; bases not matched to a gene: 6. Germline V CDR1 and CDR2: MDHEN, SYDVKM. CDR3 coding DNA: TGTGCCAGCAGACCCCCGGGACAGGGGAATGAAAAACTGTTTTTT. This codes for CASRPPGQGNEKLFF.

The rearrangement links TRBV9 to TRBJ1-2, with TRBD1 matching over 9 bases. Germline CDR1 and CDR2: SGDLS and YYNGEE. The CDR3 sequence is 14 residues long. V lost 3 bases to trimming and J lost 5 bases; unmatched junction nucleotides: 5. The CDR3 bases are TGTGCCAGCAGCGGCTGGGACAGGGATTATGGCTACACCTTC. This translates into CASSGWDRDYGYTF.

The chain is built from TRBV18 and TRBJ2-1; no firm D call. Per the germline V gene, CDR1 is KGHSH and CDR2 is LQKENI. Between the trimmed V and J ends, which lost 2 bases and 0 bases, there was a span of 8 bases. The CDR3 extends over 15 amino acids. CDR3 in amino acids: CASSPVRSSYNEQFF. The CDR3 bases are TGTGCCAGCTCACCAGTAAGGAGCTCCTACAATGAGCAGTTCTTC.

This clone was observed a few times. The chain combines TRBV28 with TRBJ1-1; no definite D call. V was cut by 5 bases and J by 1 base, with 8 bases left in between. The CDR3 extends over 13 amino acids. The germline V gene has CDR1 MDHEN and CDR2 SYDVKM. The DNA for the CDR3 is TGTGCCAGCAGTGCGGGCCCGAACACTGAAGCTTTCTTT. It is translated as CASSAGPNTEAFF.

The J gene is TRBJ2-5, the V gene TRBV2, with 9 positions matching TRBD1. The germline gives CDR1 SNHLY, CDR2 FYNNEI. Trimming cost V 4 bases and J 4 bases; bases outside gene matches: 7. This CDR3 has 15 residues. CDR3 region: CASSVTGGAGETQYF. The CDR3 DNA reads TGTGCCAGCAGTGTGACAGGGGGAGCAGGAGAGACCCAGTACTTC.

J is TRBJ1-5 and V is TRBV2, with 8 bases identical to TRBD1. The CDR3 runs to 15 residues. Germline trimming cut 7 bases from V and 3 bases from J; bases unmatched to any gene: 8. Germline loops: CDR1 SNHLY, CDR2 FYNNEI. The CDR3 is CASTDGTGSNQPQHF. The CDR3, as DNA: TGTGCCAGCACCGACGGGACAGGCTCCAATCAGCCCCAGCATTTT.

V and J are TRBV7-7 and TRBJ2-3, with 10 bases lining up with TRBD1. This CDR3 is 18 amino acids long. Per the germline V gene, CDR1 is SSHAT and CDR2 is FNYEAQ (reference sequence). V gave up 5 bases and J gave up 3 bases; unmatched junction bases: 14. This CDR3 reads CASSATRQGAGGTDTQYF. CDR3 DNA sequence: TGTGCCAGCAGCGCAACTAGACAGGGGGCAGGTGGAACAGATACGCAGTATTTT.

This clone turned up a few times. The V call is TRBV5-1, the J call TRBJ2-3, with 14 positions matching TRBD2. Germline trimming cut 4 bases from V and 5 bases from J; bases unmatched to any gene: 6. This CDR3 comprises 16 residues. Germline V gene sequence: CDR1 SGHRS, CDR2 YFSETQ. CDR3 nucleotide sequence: TGCGCCAGCAGCACGACTAGCGGGGGGGCCATAGATACGCAGTATTTT. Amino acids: CASSTTSGGAIDTQYF.